This T cell receptor (beta chain) was identified in a study of shared clonotypes between healthy human individuals. Study results and limitations: A few donors held about 4.6% of naive CD4 clonotypes in common. Among donors, sharing of clonotypes was expected to be affected by sequencing depth.

CD45RO negativity and positive selection for CCR7 defined naive CD8 cells, a population that excluded terminally differentiated effector memory CD45RA+ cells. As to this clone: Its antigen is as yet unknown.

TCRdb's table, derived via immunoSEQ multiplex PCR, lists solely in-frame clones and lacks some. The top ten hold 1.5% to 2% of the sample, which has around 1.9 million clones, 93% seen once. Germline V gene lookup returns CDR1 LNHNV and CDR2 YYDKDF (reference sequence). The CDR3 totals 16 residues. V was clipped by 5 bases and J by 5 bases, with 22 bases between them. The chain couples TRBV15 to TRBJ2-7; D not resolved. The clonotype originates from a man between 18 and 29 years old in good health. Some clones in this sample may be carry-over from other donors' samples. Input material: naive CD8+ T cells from PBMCs. The CDR3 DNA is TGTGCCACCAGCTCCACCCCTATCCGGGCAAACAACGAGCAGTACTTC. As protein: CATSSTPIRANNEQYF.